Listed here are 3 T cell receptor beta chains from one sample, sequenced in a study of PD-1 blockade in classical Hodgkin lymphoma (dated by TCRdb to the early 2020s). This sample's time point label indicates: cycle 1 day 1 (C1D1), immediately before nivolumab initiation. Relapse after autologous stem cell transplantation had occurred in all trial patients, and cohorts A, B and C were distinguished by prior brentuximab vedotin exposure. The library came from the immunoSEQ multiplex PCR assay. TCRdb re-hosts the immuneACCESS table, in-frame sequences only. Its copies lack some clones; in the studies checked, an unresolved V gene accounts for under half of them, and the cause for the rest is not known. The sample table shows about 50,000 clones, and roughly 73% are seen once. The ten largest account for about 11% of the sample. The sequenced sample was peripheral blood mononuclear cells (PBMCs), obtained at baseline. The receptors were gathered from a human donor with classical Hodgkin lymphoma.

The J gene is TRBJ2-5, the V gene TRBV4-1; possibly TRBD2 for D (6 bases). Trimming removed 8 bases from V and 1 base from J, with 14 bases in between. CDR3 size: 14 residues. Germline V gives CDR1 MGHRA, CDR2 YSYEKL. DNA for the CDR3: TGCGCCAGCGGATCTTCGACTAGCCAAGAGACCCAGTACTTC. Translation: CASGSSTSQETQYF.

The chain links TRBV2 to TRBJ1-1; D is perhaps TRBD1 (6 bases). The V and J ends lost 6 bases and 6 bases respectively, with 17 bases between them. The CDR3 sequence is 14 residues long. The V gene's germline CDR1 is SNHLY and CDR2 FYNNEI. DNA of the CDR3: TGTGCCAGCAGATATCCGGGACAATCCTCTGAAGCTTTCTTT. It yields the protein CASRYPGQSSEAFF.

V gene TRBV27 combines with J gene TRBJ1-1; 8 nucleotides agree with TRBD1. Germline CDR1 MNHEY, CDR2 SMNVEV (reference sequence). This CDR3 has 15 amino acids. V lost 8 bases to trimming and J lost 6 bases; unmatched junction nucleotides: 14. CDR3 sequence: CASSSLGQGKPEAFF. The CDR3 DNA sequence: TGTGCCAGCTCTTCTTTAGGACAGGGAAAGCCTGAAGCTTTCTTT.